One and the same sample provided the 3 T cell receptor beta chains below, sequenced in a study of T cells in Graves' hyperthyroidism and ophthalmopathy. RNA transcripts yielded amplified TCR beta CDR3 regions. HTBI primers were used for first-round RT-PCR of the TCR CDR3. A single record per CDR3 protein comes from TCRdb applying MiXCR to the multiplex PCR reads. Of hundreds of thousands of distinct CDR3 sequences listed, 14% to 15% are singletons. The sequencing sample was made of blood. Every receptor here comes from a man aged 18 to 29 with Graves' ophthalmopathy.

V usage is TRBV3-1 and J usage is TRBJ2-5, with 8 positions matching TRBD2. Germline CDR1 LGHDT, CDR2 YNNKEL (reference sequence). The CDR3 sequence is 16 residues long. The junction had 16 bases not matched to a gene; V was cut back by 4 bases and J by 9 bases. This CDR3 is CASSPRHSGGGGSQYF. The CDR3, as DNA: TGTGCCAGCAGCCCTAGGCACTCCGGGGGGGGAGGGTCCCAGTACTTC.

The rearrangement uses TRBV7-2 and TRBJ1-1; D perhaps matches TRBD1 (5 bases). This CDR3 is 14 amino acids long. Germline V gene sequence: CDR1 SGHTA, CDR2 FQGNSA. Trimming stripped 7 bases from V and 0 bases from J, with 12 bases between. The CDR3 coding sequence is TGTGCCAGCAACCCGGGACGGTTGAACACTGAAGCTTTCTTT. It codes for CASNPGRLNTEAFF.

This clonotype was counted at least ten times. The chain links TRBV20-1 to TRBJ2-3, with no clear D. The CDR3 sequence is 15 residues long. V shed 0 bases and J shed 1 base, with 11 bases lying between them. Germline V lookup: CDR1 DFQATT, CDR2 SNEGSKA (reference sequence). The CDR3 region is CSARDADWGTDTQYF. In DNA, the CDR3 is TGCAGTGCTAGAGATGCGGATTGGGGCACAGATACGCAGTATTTT.